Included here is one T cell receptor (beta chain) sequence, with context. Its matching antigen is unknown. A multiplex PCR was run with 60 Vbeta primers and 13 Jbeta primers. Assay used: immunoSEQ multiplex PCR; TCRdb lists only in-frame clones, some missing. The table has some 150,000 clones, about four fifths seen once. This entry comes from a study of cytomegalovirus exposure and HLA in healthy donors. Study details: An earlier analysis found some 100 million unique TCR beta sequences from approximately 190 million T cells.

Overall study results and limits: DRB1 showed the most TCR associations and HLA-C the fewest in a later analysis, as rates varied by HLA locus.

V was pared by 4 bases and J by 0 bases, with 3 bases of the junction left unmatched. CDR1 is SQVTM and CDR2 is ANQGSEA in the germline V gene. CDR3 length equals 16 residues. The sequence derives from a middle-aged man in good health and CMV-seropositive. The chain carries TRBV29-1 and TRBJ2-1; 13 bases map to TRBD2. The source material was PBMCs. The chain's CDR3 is CSVGGLAGSSYNEQFF. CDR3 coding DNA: TGCAGCGTTGGGGGACTAGCGGGGTCCTCCTACAATGAGCAGTTCTTC.